This TCR beta chain came from a study of identifying expanded T cells in peripheral blood. Study results and caveats: Technical replicates showed around 1.2 changed clones; two weeks roughly 16; four weeks 19.

From germline, CDR1 is LGHNT and CDR2 FRNRAP. This CDR3 is 18 amino acids long. With V trimmed by 2 bases and J by 0 bases, 6 bases remained unmatched. This table comes from immunoSEQ multiplex PCR, and its TCRdb copy is limited to in-frame clones, with some not included. The data hold fewer than 85,000 clones, with approximately 91% observed a single time. Points on this clone: The antigen is unknown.

This receptor was identified in a person aged 18 to 75 in good health. The chain employs TRBV12-5 and TRBJ2-1, with TRBD2 identical over 11 bases. Sequenced material: blood. The CDR3 sequence: CASGLTRTSGSSYNEQFF. CDR3 DNA sequence: TGTGCTAGTGGTTTGACCCGGACTAGCGGGTCCTCCTACAATGAGCAGTTCTTC.